This T cell receptor (beta chain) was recovered during a study of blood T cell repertoires in COVID-19. Study-level information: Some COVID-19 samples were acute and others convalescent; all came from the United States, Italy and Spain. PBMCs, B-cell-depleted T cells, or T cells were the source of the cDNA or gDNA that made up the material.

In the authors' workflow: Amplification with reference gene primers provided the estimates of nucleated cell counts. Assay: immunoSEQ multiplex PCR; the TCRdb copy retains only in-frame clones and omits some. V, J and clone size were drawn from that table, and D and trimming were deduced from the DNA. This sample has about 280,000 clones; 85% occur once, and the top ten carry approximately 12%. Material for sequencing was peripheral blood. The receptor's source is a human donor in a cohort sampled during active COVID-19.

The CDR3 protein is CASSQGGPRQAYNSPLHF. The CDR3 DNA reads as TGTGCCAGCAGCCAAGGAGGGCCCCGACAGGCTTATAATTCACCCCTCCACTTT. The V gene is TRBV4-2, the J gene TRBJ1-6, with D possibly being TRBD1 (6 bases). Germline CDR1 is LGHNA and CDR2 is YNFKEQ. The CDR3 is made up of 18 amino acids. V was pared by 1 base and J by 4 bases, with 17 bases between.